The entry below describes one T cell receptor beta chain. This sample stems from a study of blood T cells in healthy people across ages. CDR1 SGDLS and CDR2 YYNGEE come from the germline V gene. The length of the CDR3 is 14 residues. Primers used in a second PCR of about 7 to 12 cycles were a sample-barcoded 5' primer and a J-beta primer mix. TCRdb recomputed calls from the 5' RACE reads with MiXCR, one row per CDR3 protein. This table holds about 930,000 distinct CDR3 sequences, just under 30% found once. The data also belong to a second study, concerning T cells of mothers and their children.

The receptor comes from a woman aged 40 to 50 in good health. Sequencing input: blood. The chain combines TRBV9 with TRBJ2-7; D is undetermined. Matching the DNA end better, TRBJ2-5 makes the J call doubtful. DNA of the CDR3: TGTGCCAGCAGCGTAGGTAGAGCCCGAGAGACCCAGTACTTC. Translated: CASSVGRARETQYF.